This paragraph covers one T cell receptor (beta chain) sequence. CD8 cells classed as naive were CD45RO-negative and positively selected for CCR7, excluding terminally differentiated effector memory CD45RA+ cells. These data originate in a study of shared clonotypes between healthy human individuals. Germline CDR1 MNHNS, CDR2 SASEGT. J gave up 3 bases and V 1 base, and 4 bases lay outside the gene matches. The CDR3 consists of 15 residues. The protocol was immunoSEQ multiplex PCR, while the TCRdb copy is restricted to in-frame clones and leaves out a portion. Seen here are millions of clones, approximately 95% observed once, and the top ten hold 0.9% to 1.3%.

This TCR came from a man aged 18-30 years in good health. The source material was naive CD8+ T cells sorted from blood. The gene calls are TRBV6-1 and TRBJ2-7; TRBD2 agrees at 9 bases. CDR3 coding DNA: TGTGCCAGCAGTGAAGGAATTAGCGGGAGCTACGAGCAGTACTTC. Amino acids: CASSEGISGSYEQYF.